The sequence of this T cell receptor beta chain was determined in a study of cytomegalovirus exposure and HLA in healthy donors. On this clone: Antigen: not known.

Primers: 60 Vbeta forward and 13 Jbeta reverse. Using immunoSEQ multiplex PCR, the repertoire was profiled, and TCRdb retains in-frame clones only, with some absent. The table has about 140,000 clones, around three quarters seen once; the top ten hold approximately 1%. From germline, CDR1 is LNHDA and CDR2 SQIVND (reference sequence). The CDR3 extends over 17 amino acids. J gave up 4 bases and V 6 bases, and 12 bases lay outside the gene matches. Study conclusions and caveats: Researchers had no immune exposure information except CMV serostatus available. The analysis excluded some indistinguishable V segments, including TRBV6-2 and TRBV6-3.

The donors gave bone marrow, and they were healthy. Likely unrecorded immune exposures existed in these nominally healthy donors. The source of this sequence is a man younger than 35 in good health and CMV-seronegative. V gene TRBV19 combines with J gene TRBJ2-2; the match to TRBD1 covers 9 bases. The sample was PBMCs. The CDR3 sequence: CASRPWVQGASTGELFF. The CDR3 nucleotides are TGTGCCAGTAGGCCGTGGGTACAGGGGGCGTCCACCGGGGAGCTGTTTTTT.